The present T cell receptor (beta chain) was sequenced within a study of T-cell reconstitution after alpha-beta-depleted transplantation in children. Study results and caveats: It was reported that alpha-beta T cells came from several hundred expanded graft clones (about two months after transplant). T cells produced anew were the main source of T-cell counts and diversity one year after transplant.

The TCRbeta library was prepared with unique molecular identifiers. One entry per CDR3 protein results from TCRdb running MiXCR on the PCR reads. The sample holds hundreds of thousands of distinct CDR3 sequences, 23% seen once. Deletions cut 4 bases from V and 7 bases from J, with 5 bases between. CDR3 length: 12 residues. This clonotype was detected ten times or more. Antigen unknown. Sequencing was performed on PBMCs, mostly from graft donor cells, taken 360 days after TCRalphabeta/CD19-depleted stem cell transplant. The clonotype was recovered from a boy less than two years old who had a stem cell transplant for acute myeloid leukemia, so the T cells may come from the graft donor. This rearrangement joins TRBV12-3 or TRBV12-4 to TRBJ1-6, with D perhaps TRBD1 (5 bases). CDR3 DNA sequence: TGTGCCAGCAGTTCAGGGAATTCACCCCTCCACTTT. Amino acid sequence: CASSSGNSPLHF.